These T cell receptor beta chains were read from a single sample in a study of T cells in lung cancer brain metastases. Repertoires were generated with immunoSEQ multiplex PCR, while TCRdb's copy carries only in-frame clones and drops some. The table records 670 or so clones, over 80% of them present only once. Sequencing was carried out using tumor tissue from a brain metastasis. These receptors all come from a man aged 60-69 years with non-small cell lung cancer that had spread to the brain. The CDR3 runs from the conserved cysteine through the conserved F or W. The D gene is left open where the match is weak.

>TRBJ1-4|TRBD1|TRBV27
TGTGCCTCCGTGGACAGGGAAAATGAAAAACTGTTTTTT
CASVDRENEKLFF
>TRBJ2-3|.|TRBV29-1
TGCAGCGTCGGGGGAGGGGGGGATACGCAGTATTTT
CSVGGGGDTQYF
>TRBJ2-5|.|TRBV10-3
TGTGCCATCAGTGCTTACGAGACCCAGTACTTC
CAISAYETQYF
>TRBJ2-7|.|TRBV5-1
TGCGCCAGCAGTGCACGCGAGGGGTACGAGCAGTACTTC
CASSAREGYEQYF
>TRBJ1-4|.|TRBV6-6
TGTGCCAGCAGTTACCGGAATGAAAAACTGTTTTTT
CASSYRNEKLFF
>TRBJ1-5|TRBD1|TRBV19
TGTGCCAGCGCAACGTGGACAGGGCCCGGGGAGCCCCAGCATTTT
CASATWTGPGEPQHF
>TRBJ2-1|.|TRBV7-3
TGTGCCAGCAGCGGTGCGAGGAGCTCCTACAATGAGCAGTTCTTC
CASSGARSSYNEQFF
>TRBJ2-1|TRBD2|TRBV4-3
TGCGCCAGCAGCCAAGATGCAAGCGGGAGAGGGGTTGAGCAGTTCTTC
CASSQDASGRGVEQFF
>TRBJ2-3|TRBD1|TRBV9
TGTGCCAGCAGCGTATCCGGACAGGGGGCGTATAGAGATACGCAGTATTTT
CASSVSGQGAYRDTQYF
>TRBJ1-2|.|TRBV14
TGTGCCAGCAGCCAAGTAACAGCTAACTATGGCTACACCTTC
CASSQVTANYGYTF
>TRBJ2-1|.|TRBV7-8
TGTGCCAGCAGCTCCCCCACACGGTCTCTATTGACCTACAATGAGCAGTTCTTC
CASSSPTRSLLTYNEQFF